The text below deals with one T cell receptor (beta chain). Losses at the gene ends were 6 bases for V and 1 base for J; bases not matched to a gene: 7. Per germline, CDR1 SNHLY and CDR2 FYNNEI. This CDR3 is 15 amino acids long. These data belong to a study of T cells in Graves' hyperthyroidism and ophthalmopathy. Exclusion of patients followed from uncontrolled infection, other autoimmune disease, pregnancy or lactation. TCR beta CDR3 region amplification was performed from RNA transcripts. Carried out on the TCR CDR3, a first-round RT-PCR used the HTBI primer set. TCRdb redid the calling of the multiplex PCR reads with MiXCR, one entry per CDR3 protein. The sample lists more than 350,000 distinct CDR3 sequences, roughly 15% occurring once.

The receptor comes from a woman aged 60 to 75 with Graves' ophthalmopathy. This chain connects TRBV2 to TRBJ2-5; 8 nucleotides line up with TRBD1. Sequencing used blood. The CDR3 DNA sequence: TGTGCCAGCAGGAAACAGGGGGGATCCCAAGAGACCCAGTACTTC. Encoded protein: CASRKQGGSQETQYF.